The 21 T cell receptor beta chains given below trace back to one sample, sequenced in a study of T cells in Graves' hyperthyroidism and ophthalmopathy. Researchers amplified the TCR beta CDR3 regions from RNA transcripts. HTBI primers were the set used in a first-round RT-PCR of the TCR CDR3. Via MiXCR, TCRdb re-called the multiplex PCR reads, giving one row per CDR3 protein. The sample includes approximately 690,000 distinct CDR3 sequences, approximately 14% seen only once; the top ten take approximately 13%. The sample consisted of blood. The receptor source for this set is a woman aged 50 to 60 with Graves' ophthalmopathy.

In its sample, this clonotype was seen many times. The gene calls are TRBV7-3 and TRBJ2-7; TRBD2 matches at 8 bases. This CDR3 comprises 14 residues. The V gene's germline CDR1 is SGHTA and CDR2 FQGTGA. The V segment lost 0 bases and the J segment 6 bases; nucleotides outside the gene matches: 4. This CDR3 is CASSLTSGASEQYF. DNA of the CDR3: TGTGCCAGCAGCTTAACTAGCGGGGCAAGCGAGCAGTACTTC.

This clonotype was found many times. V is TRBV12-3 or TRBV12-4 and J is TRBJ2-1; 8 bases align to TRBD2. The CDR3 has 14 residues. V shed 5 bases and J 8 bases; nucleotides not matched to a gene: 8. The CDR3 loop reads CASSAGLVHDEQFF. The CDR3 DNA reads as TGTGCCAGCAGTGCGGGACTAGTTCACGATGAGCAGTTCTTC.

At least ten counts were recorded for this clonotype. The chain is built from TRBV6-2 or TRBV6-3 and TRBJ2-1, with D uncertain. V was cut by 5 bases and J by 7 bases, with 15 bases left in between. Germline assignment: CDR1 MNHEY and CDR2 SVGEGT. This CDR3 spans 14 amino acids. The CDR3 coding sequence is TGTGCCAGCAGTCCGGATAGTGGATCGAATGAGCAGTTCTTC. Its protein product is CASSPDSGSNEQFF.

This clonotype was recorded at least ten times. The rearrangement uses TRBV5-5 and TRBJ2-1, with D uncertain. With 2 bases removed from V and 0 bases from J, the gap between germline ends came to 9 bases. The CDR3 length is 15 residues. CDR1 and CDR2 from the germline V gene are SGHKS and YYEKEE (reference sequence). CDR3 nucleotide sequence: TGTGCCAGCAGCTTATTTGGAGTCTCCTACAATGAGCAGTTCTTC. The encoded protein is CASSLFGVSYNEQFF.

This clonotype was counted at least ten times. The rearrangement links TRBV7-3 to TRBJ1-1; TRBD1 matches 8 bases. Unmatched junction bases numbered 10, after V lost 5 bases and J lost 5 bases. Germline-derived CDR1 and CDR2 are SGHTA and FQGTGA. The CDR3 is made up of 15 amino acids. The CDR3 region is CASSLLRQGKTEAFF. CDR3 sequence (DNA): TGTGCCAGCAGCCTACTACGACAGGGGAAGACTGAAGCTTTCTTT.

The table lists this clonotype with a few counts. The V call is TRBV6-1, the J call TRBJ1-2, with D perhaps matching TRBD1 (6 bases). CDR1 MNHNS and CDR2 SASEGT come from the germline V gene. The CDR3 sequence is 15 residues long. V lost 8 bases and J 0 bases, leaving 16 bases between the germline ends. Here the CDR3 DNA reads TGTGCCAGCGGCCCACAGGGCCGAGCTAACTATGGCTACACCTTC. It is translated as CASGPQGRANYGYTF.

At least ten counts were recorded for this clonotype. CDR3 loop: CASSPLSGQAEETQYF. The CDR3 DNA reads TGTGCCAGCAGCCCTCTATCTGGACAGGCAGAAGAGACCCAGTACTTC. The V gene is TRBV7-9, the J gene TRBJ2-5, with 7 positions matching TRBD1. J gave up 3 bases and V 5 bases, and 12 bases lay outside the gene matches. The CDR3 has 16 amino acids. Germline CDR1 and CDR2: SEHNR and FQNEAQ (reference sequence).

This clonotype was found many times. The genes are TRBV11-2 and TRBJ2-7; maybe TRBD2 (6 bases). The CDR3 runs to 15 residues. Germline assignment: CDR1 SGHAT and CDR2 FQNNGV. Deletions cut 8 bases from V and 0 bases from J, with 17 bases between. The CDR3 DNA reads TGTGCCAGCTCCCCCTCGGAGGGAGGCTCCTACGAGCAGTACTTC. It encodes CASSPSEGGSYEQYF.

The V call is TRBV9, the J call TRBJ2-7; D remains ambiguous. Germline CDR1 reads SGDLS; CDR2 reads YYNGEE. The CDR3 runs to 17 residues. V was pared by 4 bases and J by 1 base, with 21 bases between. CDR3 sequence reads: CASSSPKIGDDSYEQYF. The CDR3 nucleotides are TGTGCCAGCAGCTCCCCTAAGATTGGGGATGATTCCTACGAGCAGTACTTC. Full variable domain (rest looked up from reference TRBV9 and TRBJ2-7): DSGVTQTPKHLITATGQRVTLRCSPRSGDLSVYWYQQSLDQGLQFLIQYYNGEERAKGNILERFSAQQFPDLHSELNLSSLELGDSALYFCASSSPKIGDDSYEQYFGPGTRLTVT.

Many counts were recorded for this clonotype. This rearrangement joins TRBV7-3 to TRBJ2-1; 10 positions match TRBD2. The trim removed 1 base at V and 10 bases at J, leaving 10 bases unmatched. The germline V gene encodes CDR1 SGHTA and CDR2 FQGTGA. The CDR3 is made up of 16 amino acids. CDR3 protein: CASSLNPGLAGEEQFF. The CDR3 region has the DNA TGTGCCAGCAGCTTAAACCCCGGGCTAGCGGGGGAGGAGCAGTTCTTC.

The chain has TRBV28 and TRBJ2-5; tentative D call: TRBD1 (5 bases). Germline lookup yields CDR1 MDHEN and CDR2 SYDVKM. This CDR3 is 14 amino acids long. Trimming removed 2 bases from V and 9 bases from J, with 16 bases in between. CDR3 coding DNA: TGTGCCAGCAGTTTAATGGCCCCCCAAGGGGCCCAGTACTTC. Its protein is CASSLMAPQGAQYF.

CDR3: CSVDYAPTSLRWETQYF. In DNA, the CDR3 is TGCAGCGTTGATTACGCTCCGACTAGCTTAAGATGGGAGACCCAGTACTTC. The J gene is TRBJ2-5, the V gene TRBV29-1, with 7 bases matching TRBD2. Germline-derived CDR1 and CDR2 are SQVTM and ANQGSEA. Unmatched junction bases numbered 18, after V lost 3 bases and J lost 5 bases. This CDR3 contains 17 residues.

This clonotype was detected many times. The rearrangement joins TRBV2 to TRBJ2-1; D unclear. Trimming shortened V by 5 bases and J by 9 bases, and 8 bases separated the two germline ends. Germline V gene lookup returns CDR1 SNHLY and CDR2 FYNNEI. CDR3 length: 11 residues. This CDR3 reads CASSSGPEQFF. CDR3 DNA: TGTGCCAGCAGTTCAGGTCCTGAGCAGTTCTTC. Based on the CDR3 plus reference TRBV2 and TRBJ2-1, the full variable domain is EPEVTQTPSHQVTQMGQEVILRCVPISNHLYFYWYRQILGQKVEFLVSFYNNEISEKSEIFDDQFSVERPDGSNFTLKIRSTKLEDSAMYFCASSSGPEQFFGPGTRLTVL.

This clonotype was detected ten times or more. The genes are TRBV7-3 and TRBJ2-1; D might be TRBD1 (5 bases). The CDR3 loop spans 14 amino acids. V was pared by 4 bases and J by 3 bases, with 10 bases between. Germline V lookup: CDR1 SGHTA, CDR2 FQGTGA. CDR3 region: CASSSDNHYNEQFF. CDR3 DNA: TGTGCCAGCAGCTCGGACAACCACTACAATGAGCAGTTCTTC.

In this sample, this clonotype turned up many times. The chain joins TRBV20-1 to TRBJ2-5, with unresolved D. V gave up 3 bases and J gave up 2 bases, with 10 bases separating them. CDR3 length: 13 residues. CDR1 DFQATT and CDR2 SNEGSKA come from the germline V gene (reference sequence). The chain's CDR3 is CSARRSEQETQYF. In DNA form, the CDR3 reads TGCAGTGCTAGGCGCTCGGAGCAAGAGACCCAGTACTTC.

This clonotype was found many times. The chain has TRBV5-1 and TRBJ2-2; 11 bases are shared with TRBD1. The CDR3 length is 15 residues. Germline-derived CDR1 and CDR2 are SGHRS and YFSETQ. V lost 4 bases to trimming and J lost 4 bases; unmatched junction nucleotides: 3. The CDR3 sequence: CASSPGQGATGELFF. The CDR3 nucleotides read TGCGCCAGCAGCCCCGGACAGGGGGCCACCGGGGAGCTGTTTTTT.

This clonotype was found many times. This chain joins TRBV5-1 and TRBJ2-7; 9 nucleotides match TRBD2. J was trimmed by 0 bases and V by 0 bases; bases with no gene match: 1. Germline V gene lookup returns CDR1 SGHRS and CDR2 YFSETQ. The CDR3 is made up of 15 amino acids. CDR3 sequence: CASSLGTSASYEQYF. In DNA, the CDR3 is TGCGCCAGCAGCTTGGGGACTAGCGCCTCCTACGAGCAGTACTTC. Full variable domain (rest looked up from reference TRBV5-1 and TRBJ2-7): KAGVTQTPRYLIKTRGQQVTLSCSPISGHRSVSWYQQTPGQGLQFLFEYFSETQRNKGNFPGRFSGRQFSNSRSEMNVSTLELGDSALYLCASSLGTSASYEQYFGPGTRLTVT.

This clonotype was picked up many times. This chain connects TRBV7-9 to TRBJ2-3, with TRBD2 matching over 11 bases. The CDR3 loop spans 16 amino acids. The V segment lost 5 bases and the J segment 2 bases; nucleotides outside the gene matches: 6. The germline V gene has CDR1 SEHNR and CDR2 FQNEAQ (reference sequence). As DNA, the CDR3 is TGTGCCAGCAGCCCAGGGACTAGCGGACCCACAGATACGCAGTATTTT. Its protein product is CASSPGTSGPTDTQYF.

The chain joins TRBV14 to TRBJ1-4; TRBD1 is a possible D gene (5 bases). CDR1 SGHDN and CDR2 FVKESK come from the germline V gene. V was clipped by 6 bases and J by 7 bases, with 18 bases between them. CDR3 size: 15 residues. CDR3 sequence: CASSQGGLPFEKLFF. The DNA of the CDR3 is TGTGCCAGCAGTCAGGGAGGCCTTCCCTTTGAAAAACTGTTTTTT.

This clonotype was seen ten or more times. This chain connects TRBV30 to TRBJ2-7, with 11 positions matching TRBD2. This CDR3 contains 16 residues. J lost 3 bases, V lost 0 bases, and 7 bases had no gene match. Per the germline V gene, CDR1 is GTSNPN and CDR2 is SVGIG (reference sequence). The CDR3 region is CAWSVGLLAGGYEQYF. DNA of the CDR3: TGTGCCTGGAGTGTTGGGCTCCTAGCGGGAGGCTACGAGCAGTACTTC.

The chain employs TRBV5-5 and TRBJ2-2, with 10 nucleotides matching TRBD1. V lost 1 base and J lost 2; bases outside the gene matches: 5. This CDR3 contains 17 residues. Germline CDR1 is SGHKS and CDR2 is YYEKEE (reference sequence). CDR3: CASSLNGDRGNTGELFF. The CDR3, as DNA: TGTGCCAGCAGCTTGAACGGGGACAGGGGTAACACCGGGGAGCTGTTTTTT.